Shown below are 25 T cell receptor beta chains from a single sample sequenced in a study of regulatory T cells in long-lasting Graves disease. CDR3-region Arm-PCR and iRepertoire HTBI primers produced the TCR beta libraries. One entry per CDR3 protein, called by TCRdb with MiXCR from the multiplex PCR reads. The sample consists of hundreds of thousands of distinct CDR3 sequences, about 12% of them appearing once. Specified time point: newly diagnosed GD, antithyroid drugs for less than 3 months. PBMCs provided the RNA from which the TCR library was made. The same data also contributed to another study, on T cells in Graves' hyperthyroidism and ophthalmopathy.

The sample in question was peripheral blood mononuclear cells (PBMCs), obtained at new diagnosis, from a patient treated with antithyroid drugs. The receptor source for this set is a woman aged 25 to 39 with Graves disease.

In this sample, this clonotype turned up a few times. A read error may be the cause here, since a much bigger clone is one base away. The V gene is TRBV19, the J gene TRBJ2-2; 11 bases align to TRBD2. Germline V gene data show CDR1 as LNHDA and CDR2 as SQIVND (reference sequence). V gave up 1 base and J gave up 6 bases; unmatched junction bases: 4. This CDR3 spans 16 amino acids. CDR3 amino acids: CASSIAPGLAAGELFF. The DNA of the CDR3 is TGTGCCAGTAGTATAGCCCCGGGACTAGCGGCCGGGGAGCTGTTTTTT.

A note on this clonotype: This is likely a read error, given that the CDR3 carries no conserved phenylalanine or tryptophan at its end. The V call is TRBV7-2, the J call TRBJ2-2; 8 nucleotides match TRBD1. The trim removed 4 bases at V and 4 bases at J, leaving 8 bases unmatched. The CDR3 length is 16 residues. Germline CDR1 SGHTA, CDR2 FQGNSA. This chain's CDR3 is CASSSGGQGATGELFS. CDR3 nucleotides: TGTGCCAGCAGCTCCGGAGGACAGGGTGCCACCGGGGAGCTGTTTTCT.

This clonotype appeared a few times. The CDR3 nucleotides read TGTGCCAGCAGCGTTTTCCAGGCGGGAGGGGGCACAGATACGCAGTATTTT. Encoded protein: CASSVFQAGGGTDTQYF. The chain carries TRBV9 and TRBJ2-3, with 9 bases that match TRBD2. The CDR3 has 17 amino acids. Germline CDR1 reads SGDLS; CDR2 reads YYNGEE. V lost 2 bases and J lost 1; bases outside the gene matches: 8.

For this clonotype: A far larger clone is one base from this, pointing to a likely read error. CDR3 loop: CASSFPLTLANEQYF. The CDR3 DNA follows: TGTGCCAGCAGTTTTCCCCTCACCCTAGCCAATGAGCAGTACTTC. The chain combines TRBV12-3 or TRBV12-4 with TRBJ2-7; weak D call: TRBD2 (5 bases). This CDR3 has 15 residues. V was trimmed by 3 bases and J by 7 bases, leaving 19 bases between them.

This clonotype has a handful of counts. This chain links TRBV6-2 or TRBV6-3 with TRBJ2-2; D is unresolved. CDR1 is MNHEY, CDR2 SVGEGT, per germline. Deletions cut 1 base from V and 5 bases from J, with 11 bases between. This CDR3 spans 15 amino acids. CDR3 bases: TGTGCCAGCAGTTACTTGTCTAGTGCGACCGGGGAGCTGTTTTTT. Its translation is CASSYLSSATGELFF.

This clonotype was seen repeatedly, ten times or more. V usage is TRBV11-2 and J usage is TRBJ1-1; D is undetermined. V shed 0 bases and J shed 4 bases, with 9 bases lying between them. Germline values: CDR1 SGHAT, CDR2 FQNNGV. CDR3 length equals 14 residues. The CDR3 loop reads CASSLDPGSTEAFF. CDR3 bases: TGTGCCAGCAGCTTAGACCCGGGGAGCACTGAAGCTTTCTTT.

The chain links TRBV9 to TRBJ1-1; D perhaps matches TRBD1 (5 bases). The V gene's germline CDR1 is SGDLS and CDR2 YYNGEE. V gave up 2 bases and J gave up 5 bases, with 16 bases separating them. CDR3 size: 15 residues. CDR3 nucleotide sequence: TGTGCCAGCAGCGTTACGCCTCGGGGGGAAACTGAAGCTTTCTTT. Amino acids: CASSVTPRGETEAFF. Together with reference TRBV9 and TRBJ1-1, the CDR3 gives the full variable domain: DSGVTQTPKHLITATGQRVTLRCSPRSGDLSVYWYQQSLDQGLQFLIQYYNGEERAKGNILERFSAQQFPDLHSELNLSSLELGDSALYFCASSVTPRGETEAFFGQGTRLTVV.

This clonotype has a count of ten or more. At one of its ends the junction is not consistent with the germline gene, which may arise from a read error. The chain recombines TRBV11-2 with TRBJ1-1, with D possibly being TRBD1 (5 bases). Germline loops: CDR1 SGHAT, CDR2 FQNNGV. This CDR3 contains 14 residues. The DNA of the CDR3 is TGTGCCAGCAGCATAGAGGTTCAGGGCACTGAAGCTTTCTTT. Translation gives CASSIEVQGTEAFF.

In its sample, this clonotype was seen a few times. The chain's CDR3 is CAWSAGVNQPQHF. DNA of the CDR3: TGTGCCTGGAGTGCTGGGGTTAATCAGCCCCAGCATTTT. The V and J genes are TRBV30 and TRBJ1-5, with no clear D. The CDR3 is 13 residues long. V lost 1 base to trimming and J lost 4 bases, with 8 bases between them. Per germline, CDR1 GTSNPN and CDR2 SVGIG (reference sequence). The full variable domain, with the rest looked up from reference TRBV30 and TRBJ1-5, is SQTIHQWPATLVQPVGSPLSLECTVEGTSNPNLYWYRQAAGRGLQLLFYSVGIGQISSEVPQNLSASRPQDRQFILSSKKLLLSDSGFYLCAWSAGVNQPQHFGDGTRLSIL.

This clonotype has more than one count but fewer than ten. The V call is TRBV29-1, the J call TRBJ1-2; TRBD1 matches 8 bases. V was clipped by 6 bases and J by 8 bases; unmatched bases: 17. Germline-derived CDR1 and CDR2 are SQVTM and ANQGSEA. This CDR3 has 15 residues. DNA of the CDR3: TGCAGCGTCAAAGGGGTCTGGCTGGACAGGGACGGCTACACCTTC. Its protein is CSVKGVWLDRDGYTF. The full variable domain, with the rest looked up from reference TRBV29-1 and TRBJ1-2, is SAVISQKPSRDICQRGTSLTIQCQVDSQVTMMFWYRQQPGQSLTLIATANQGSEATYESGFVIDKFPISRPNLTFSTLTVSNMSPEDSSIYLCSVKGVWLDRDGYTFGSGTRLTVV.

This clonotype was counted at least ten times. The genes are TRBV6-1 and TRBJ2-1; the D gene is possibly TRBD2 (5 bases). V lost 10 bases and J lost 4, with 14 bases in between. The V gene's germline CDR1 is MNHNS and CDR2 SASEGT. This CDR3 is built from 13 residues. Here the CDR3 reads CATRRNVYNEQFF. CDR3 sequence (DNA): TGTGCCACCAGGAGGAACGTATACAATGAGCAGTTCTTC.

The sample holds many counts of this clonotype. This chain links TRBV4-1 with TRBJ2-1; the D is unclear. The CDR3 loop spans 12 amino acids. V was pared by 4 bases and J by 8 bases, with 9 bases between. Germline V CDR1 and CDR2: MGHRA, YSYEKL. In DNA, the CDR3 is TGCGCCAGCAGCCGCCCCAGAGATGAGCAGTTCTTC. It is translated as CASSRPRDEQFF.

Only one count was recorded for this clonotype. A much larger clone sits a single nucleotide away, making a read error possible. This chain joins TRBV7-9 and TRBJ2-1, with 12 bases fitting TRBD2. The CDR3 totals 16 residues. After removal of 5 bases from V and 13 bases from J, the junction contained 15 bases not matched to a gene. The germline V gene encodes CDR1 SEHNR and CDR2 FQNEAQ (reference sequence). The CDR3 protein is CASSPRTSGIQETQFF. CDR3 DNA: TGTGCCAGCAGCCCCCGGACTAGCGGGATTCAAGAGACCCAGTTCTTC.

This clonotype came up a few times. The chain combines TRBV15 with TRBJ1-1; tentatively, D is TRBD1 (6 bases). With 2 bases removed from V and 0 bases from J, the gap between germline ends came to 10 bases. This CDR3 has 15 amino acids. Germline V gene lookup returns CDR1 LNHNV and CDR2 YYDKDF (reference sequence). CDR3 in amino acids: CATSRPGVLNTEAFF. CDR3 DNA sequence: TGTGCCACCAGCAGACCAGGGGTGTTGAACACTGAAGCTTTCTTT.

Many counts were recorded for this clonotype. This chain uses TRBV12-3 or TRBV12-4 with TRBJ1-1, with unresolved D. Trimming shortened V by 8 bases and J by 3 bases, and 7 bases separated the two germline ends. This CDR3 is built from 11 residues. The CDR3 bases are TGTGCCAGCGGAAGCTACACTGAAGCTTTCTTT. This translates into CASGSYTEAFF.

This clonotype was observed many times. The rearrangement uses TRBV12-3 or TRBV12-4 and TRBJ1-1; no clear D. Trimming cost V 5 bases and J 3 bases, with 10 bases left between them. The CDR3 extends over 13 amino acids. CDR3 protein: CASSRYRDTEAFF. The CDR3 DNA is TGTGCCAGCAGTCGTTATAGGGACACTGAAGCTTTCTTT.

This chain links TRBV5-5 with TRBJ2-7; TRBD2 agrees at 10 bases. From germline, CDR1 is SGHKS and CDR2 YYEKEE (reference sequence). This CDR3 region has 15 residues. V lost 1 base, J lost 3 bases, and 4 bases stayed unmatched. As DNA, the CDR3 is TGTGCCAGCAGCTTGTCGCAGCGGGAGGGCTACGAGCAGTACTTC. Translated: CASSLSQREGYEQYF.

This clonotype appeared a few times. The chain carries TRBV27 and TRBJ2-7; the D gene is possibly TRBD1 (6 bases). CDR3 length equals 12 residues. Germline CDR1 MNHEY, CDR2 SMNVEV (reference sequence). Trimming removed 8 bases from V and 7 bases from J, with 15 bases in between. The CDR3 region is CASGYRVGEQYF. The CDR3 DNA sequence: TGTGCCAGCGGGTACAGGGTAGGTGAGCAGTACTTC.

The V and J genes are TRBV4-3 and TRBJ2-1; D is ambiguous. The CDR3 length is 14 residues. V shed 1 base and J shed 4 bases, with 8 bases lying between them. Germline CDR1 LGHNA, CDR2 YSLEER. This CDR3 is CASSQGAGYNEQFF. The CDR3 DNA sequence: TGCGCCAGCAGCCAAGGAGCCGGTTACAATGAGCAGTTCTTC.

This clonotype was seen repeatedly, ten times or more. This rearrangement joins TRBV27 to TRBJ1-1; no firm D call. V was trimmed by 5 bases and J by 4 bases, leaving 11 bases between them. The CDR3 is made up of 13 amino acids. Per germline, CDR1 MNHEY and CDR2 SMNVEV (reference sequence). Here the CDR3 reads CASSSGLLTEAFF. The CDR3 region has the DNA TGTGCCAGCAGTAGTGGCCTCCTCACTGAAGCTTTCTTT.

This clonotype was recorded many times. The rearrangement joins TRBV19 to TRBJ2-5; 8 nucleotides align to TRBD2. V lost 6 bases and J lost 5; bases outside the gene matches: 23. CDR1 is LNHDA and CDR2 is SQIVND in the germline V gene (reference sequence). The CDR3 is made up of 19 amino acids. The chain's CDR3 is CASSPPSGLAGIGWETQYF. CDR3 DNA sequence: TGTGCCAGTAGCCCCCCTTCTGGGCTAGCGGGCATTGGATGGGAGACCCAGTACTTC.

The chain combines TRBV19 with TRBJ2-1; D is perhaps TRBD1 (6 bases). The CDR3 covers 14 residues. The germline V gene has CDR1 LNHDA and CDR2 SQIVND (reference sequence). Deletions cut 3 bases from V and 5 bases from J, with 11 bases between. The CDR3 nucleotides are TGTGCCAGTAGTATCGGGTACAGGGACAATGAGCAGTTCTTC. This sequence encodes CASSIGYRDNEQFF.

This clonotype has more than one count but fewer than ten. The chain uses TRBV24-1 and TRBJ2-1; 9 nucleotides agree with TRBD1. The junction had 10 bases not matched to a gene; V was cut back by 4 bases and J by 1 base. The length of the CDR3 is 18 residues. Germline lookup yields CDR1 KGHDR and CDR2 SFDVKD. CDR3 coding DNA: TGTGCCACCAGTGACCCCGAACTGGACAGGGGATCCTACAATGAGCAGTTCTTC. Translation gives CATSDPELDRGSYNEQFF.

This clonotype was detected only once. The chain is built from TRBV2 and TRBJ1-2; TRBD1 agrees at 9 bases. The V segment lost 2 bases and the J segment 9 bases; nucleotides outside the gene matches: 16. The germline V gene has CDR1 SNHLY and CDR2 FYNNEI. The CDR3 has 17 amino acids. The CDR3 protein is CASSEHFTGTGSSSYTF. The CDR3 DNA reads as TGTGCCAGCAGTGAACATTTTACCGGGACAGGGAGTTCGAGCTACACCTTC.

Ten or more counts support this clonotype. The rearrangement uses TRBV18 and TRBJ2-5; TRBD2 matches at 9 bases. The V segment lost 2 bases and the J segment 5 bases; nucleotides outside the gene matches: 12. Germline lookup yields CDR1 KGHSH and CDR2 LQKENI. The CDR3 covers 17 residues. CDR3 nucleotides: TGTGCCAGCTCACCAAGCTCGGCTCTAGCGGGAATGGAGACCCAGTACTTC. This codes for CASSPSSALAGMETQYF.